A selection of T cell receptor beta chains follows, all from one sample in a study of post-analysis software for immune sequencing data. TCRdb used MiXCR to reprocess the PCR reads, holding one entry per CDR3 protein. Of roughly 410,000 distinct CDR3 sequences listed, less than 35% are singletons. The sequenced sample consisted of blood. The receptors were gathered from a girl aged 10 to 17 with multiple sclerosis. Each CDR3 is given with its conserved first and last residue. The D gene is left open where the match is weak. Rows give clone size only sometimes, using once, few, many, or a class for an expanded clone.

abundance,d_gene,j_gene,v_gene,CDR3aa,CDR3nt
NA,NA,TRBJ2-1,TRBV20-1,CSAQPSVQDEQFF,TGCAGTGCCCAACCCAGTGTGCAGGATGAGCAGTTCTTC
NA,NA,TRBJ2-6,TRBV7-2,CASSSVGTSHGANVLTF,TGTGCCAGCAGTAGTGTAGGGACCTCTCATGGGGCCAACGTCCTGACTTTC
few,NA,TRBJ2-5,TRBV7-9,CASSLDATAWETQYF,TGTGCCAGCAGCTTAGACGCGACAGCTTGGGAGACCCAGTACTTC
few,NA,TRBJ1-4,TRBV13,CASSSSFTRGEKLFF,TGTGCCAGCAGCTCCTCATTTACGAGGGGGGAAAAACTGTTTTTT
NA,TRBD1,TRBJ1-4,TRBV29-1,CSGHRGGEKLFF,TGCAGCGGTCACAGGGGCGGTGAAAAACTGTTTTTT
NA,TRBD1,TRBJ2-7,TRBV5-1,CASSVRTGKGSEQYF,TGCGCCAGCAGCGTTCGGACAGGGAAAGGAAGCGAGCAGTACTTC
few,NA,TRBJ2-1,TRBV6-5,CASSYGPGASDEQFF,TGTGCCAGCAGTTACGGCCCGGGGGCCTCCGATGAGCAGTTCTTC
NA,NA,TRBJ2-3,TRBV4-1,CASSQVMVEVGTDTQYF,TGCGCCAGCAGCCAAGTTATGGTCGAAGTGGGCACAGATACGCAGTATTTT
NA,NA,TRBJ2-7,TRBV28,CASSFLQGISGEQYF,TGTGCCAGCAGTTTTTTACAGGGAATTTCGGGAGAGCAGTACTTC
NA,TRBD1,TRBJ1-6,TRBV2,CATQGGGSYNSPLHF,TGTGCCACCCAGGGGGGGGGCTCCTATAATTCACCCCTCCACTTT
NA,NA,TRBJ2-4,TRBV5-1,CASSLVALAGSSERYF,TGCGCCAGCAGCTTGGTAGCGTTGGCGGGGTCGAGCGAGCGGTACTTC
NA,NA,TRBJ1-1,TRBV7-9,CASSSGFMNTEAFF,TGTGCCAGCAGCTCCGGATTCATGAACACTGAAGCTTTCTTT
NA,NA,TRBJ1-2,TRBV4-3,CASSQDMGNYGYTF,TGCGCCAGCAGCCAAGATATGGGTAACTATGGCTACACCTTC
NA,NA,TRBJ2-3,TRBV12-3/TRBV12-4,CASRTSNSDTQYF,TGTGCCAGCAGGACTTCTAACTCCGATACGCAGTATTTT
NA,TRBD2,TRBJ2-5,TRBV18,CASSSGGKETQYF,TGTGCCAGCTCGTCGGGGGGGAAAGAGACCCAGTACTTC
NA,TRBD1,TRBJ2-1,TRBV20-1,CSAKGQAYNEQFF,TGCAGTGCTAAGGGACAGGCCTACAATGAGCAGTTCTTC
NA,NA,TRBJ2-3,TRBV7-2,CASSPNPGDTQYF,TGTGCCAGCAGCCCCAACCCGGGAGATACGCAGTATTTT
NA,NA,TRBJ1-1,TRBV15,CATSTRGESETEAFF,TGTGCCACCAGCACTAGGGGCGAGTCGGAAACTGAAGCTTTCTTT
NA,NA,TRBJ2-7,TRBV24-1,CATSSRTNLYEQYF,TGTGCCACCAGTTCTCGGACAAATCTCTACGAGCAGTACTTC
NA,NA,TRBJ1-6,TRBV4-1,CASSQQESIRNSPLHF,TGCGCCAGCAGCCAACAGGAGTCCATAAGGAATTCACCCCTCCACTTT
few,NA,TRBJ1-1,TRBV10-3,CAISGEDTEAFF,TGTGCCATCAGTGGGGAGGACACTGAAGCTTTCTTT
NA,NA,TRBJ2-6,TRBV4-1,CASSQGQGTWANVLTF,TGCGCCAGCAGCCAAGGCCAGGGCACGTGGGCCAACGTCCTGACTTTC
NA,NA,TRBJ1-5,TRBV27,CASSLRPVVQPQHF,TGTGCCAGCAGTTTAAGGCCAGTGGTTCAGCCCCAGCATTTT
few,NA,TRBJ2-5,TRBV6-5,CASSREETQYF,TGTGCCAGCAGTAGAGAAGAGACCCAGTACTTC
NA,NA,TRBJ2-7,TRBV12-3/TRBV12-4,CASTVVGQIHEQYF,TGTGCCAGCACCGTGGTCGGACAAATCCACGAGCAGTACTTC
NA,NA,TRBJ1-2,TRBV3-1,CASSQARPAYGYTF,TGTGCCAGCAGCCAAGCACGGCCCGCCTATGGTTACACCTTC
few,TRBD1,TRBJ1-5,TRBV2,CASSGTGTGVNQPQHF,TGTGCCAGCAGTGGGACCGGGACAGGAGTTAATCAGCCCCAGCATTTT
NA,TRBD2,TRBJ2-7,TRBV12-3/TRBV12-4,CASSPINRGGSTEQYF,TGTGCCAGCAGTCCCATAAACCGGGGGGGCTCAACCGAGCAGTACTTC
NA,TRBD2,TRBJ2-1,TRBV6-2/TRBV6-3,CASRGHRRGGQDEQFF,TGTGCCAGCAGGGGGCATAGACGGGGGGGCCAGGATGAGCAGTTCTTC
few,TRBD1,TRBJ1-1,TRBV29-1,CSVDMTGGTEAFF,TGCAGCGTTGATATGACAGGGGGCACTGAAGCTTTCTTT
few,NA,TRBJ1-5,TRBV20-1,CSAQESRGNQPQHF,TGCAGTGCCCAAGAGAGCAGGGGTAATCAGCCCCAGCATTTT
few,TRBD2,TRBJ2-7,TRBV4-3,CASSGSFGLANYEQYF,TGCGCCAGCAGCGGATCCTTTGGACTAGCTAACTACGAGCAGTACTTC
few,TRBD1,TRBJ2-6,TRBV6-5,CASSSLDRGSGANVLTF,TGTGCCAGCAGTTCCTTGGACAGGGGCTCTGGGGCCAACGTCCTGACTTTC
few,NA,TRBJ2-1,TRBV4-2,CASSQDRRQDSGEQFF,TGTGCCAGCAGCCAAGATAGGCGACAGGACTCGGGTGAGCAGTTCTTC
few,NA,TRBJ2-3,TRBV20-1,CSATTGGTDTQYF,TGCAGTGCCACCACAGGTGGGACAGATACGCAGTATTTT
NA,TRBD1,TRBJ1-2,TRBV20-1,CSARGVQGTNYGYTF,TGCAGTGCTAGAGGGGTACAGGGGACGAACTATGGCTACACCTTC
NA,NA,TRBJ2-5,TRBV14,CAGSQEWGRGTQYF,TGTGCCGGCAGCCAAGAGTGGGGTCGTGGGACCCAGTACTTC
few,NA,TRBJ1-1,TRBV12-3/TRBV12-4,CASSLNGDREAFF,TGTGCCAGCAGTTTAAATGGAGACAGGGAAGCTTTCTTT
NA,NA,TRBJ1-4,TRBV3-1,CASSQGRGGTNEKLFF,TGTGCCAGCAGCCAAGGTCGGGGCGGAACTAATGAAAAACTGTTTTTT
NA,NA,TRBJ2-3,TRBV20-1,CSASSGGGTDTQYF,TGCAGTGCTAGTTCGGGGGGCGGCACAGATACGCAGTATTTT
NA,TRBD2,TRBJ2-1,TRBV2,CASSEGLAGGENEQFF,TGTGCCAGCAGTGAAGGGCTAGCGGGGGGCGAGAATGAGCAGTTCTTC